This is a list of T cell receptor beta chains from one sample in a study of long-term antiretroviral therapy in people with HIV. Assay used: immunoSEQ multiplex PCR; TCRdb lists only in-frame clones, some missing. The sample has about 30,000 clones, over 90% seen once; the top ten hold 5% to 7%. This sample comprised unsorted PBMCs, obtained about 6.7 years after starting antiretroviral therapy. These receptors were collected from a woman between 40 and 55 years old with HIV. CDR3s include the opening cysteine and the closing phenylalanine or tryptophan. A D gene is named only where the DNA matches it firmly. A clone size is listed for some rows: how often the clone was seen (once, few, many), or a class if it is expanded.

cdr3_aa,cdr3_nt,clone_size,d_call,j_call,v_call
CASTTNTGVRNTEAFF,TGTGCCAGCACCACTAACACAGGGGTGAGGAACACTGAAGCTTTCTTT,NA,TRBD1,TRBJ1-1,TRBV7-8
CASNPRTGGNGYTF,TGTGCCAGCAACCCCCGGACAGGTGGTAATGGCTACACCTTC,few,TRBD1,TRBJ1-2,TRBV7-9
CASRTGQENSPLHF,TGTGCCAGCAGGACCGGACAGGAGAATTCACCCCTCCACTTT,NA,TRBD1,TRBJ1-6,TRBV27
CASSPPGTGGAGANVLTF,TGTGCCAGCTCACCACCGGGGACAGGGGGCGCTGGGGCCAACGTCCTGACTTTC,NA,TRBD1,TRBJ2-6,TRBV18
CASSPKPQGAASFSSYNSPLHF,TGTGCCAGCAGCCCAAAACCCCAGGGGGCCGCATCCTTCAGCTCCTATAATTCACCCCTCCACTTT,once,TRBD1,TRBJ1-6,TRBV7-8
CASSRGQDSNQPQHF,TGTGCCAGCAGTAGAGGACAGGATAGCAATCAGCCCCAGCATTTT,once,TRBD1,TRBJ1-5,TRBV2
CASKILQGIGQPQHF,TGTGCCAGTAAAATCTTACAGGGGATTGGTCAGCCCCAGCATTTT,NA,TRBD1,TRBJ1-5,TRBV19
CASRSKQGFSYEQYF,TGTGCCAGCAGATCTAAACAGGGTTTTTCCTACGAGCAGTACTTC,NA,NA,TRBJ2-7,TRBV2
CAWSLSSGNTIYF,TGTGCCTGGAGTTTATCCTCTGGAAACACCATATATTTT,NA,NA,TRBJ1-3,TRBV30
CASRDGGRRNTEAFF,TGTGCCAGCAGGGACGGGGGGCGCAGGAACACTGAAGCTTTCTTT,NA,NA,TRBJ1-1,TRBV2
CASSQEDWSYNEQFF,TGTGCCAGCAGCCAAGAAGATTGGTCGTACAATGAGCAGTTCTTC,NA,NA,TRBJ2-1,TRBV14
CATGTGGCSNQPQHF,TGTGCCACCGGAACAGGGGGCTGTAGCAATCAGCCCCAGCATTTT,NA,TRBD1,TRBJ1-5,TRBV11-3
CASSYLGQPQHF,TGTGCCAGCAGTTACCTTGGGCAGCCCCAGCATTTT,NA,NA,TRBJ1-5,TRBV6-5
CASSSSAGFSSPLHF,TGTGCCAGCAGCTCTTCGGCGGGCTTCAGCTCCCCCCTCCACTTT,NA,NA,TRBJ1-6,TRBV7-3
CASSRWDRASISYEQYF,TGTGCCAGCAGCCGATGGGACAGGGCAAGTATCTCCTACGAGCAGTACTTC,NA,TRBD1,TRBJ2-7,TRBV7-9
CASSLSEMAKNIQYF,TGTGCCAGCAGCTTAAGTGAGATGGCCAAAAACATTCAGTACTTC,NA,NA,TRBJ2-4,TRBV7-9
CAISGGDTTGELFF,TGTGCCATCAGTGGGGGGGACACCACCGGGGAGCTGTTTTTT,few,NA,TRBJ2-2,TRBV10-3
CASSPWTGSSYNEQFF,TGTGCCAGCAGCCCATGGACGGGAAGCTCCTACAATGAGCAGTTCTTC,NA,NA,TRBJ2-1,TRBV7-9
CASSYSGTANYGYTF,TGTGCCAGCAGTTACTCAGGGACAGCTAACTATGGCTACACCTTC,NA,TRBD1,TRBJ1-2,TRBV6-5
CASSLLSGVNGEQYF,TGCGCCAGCAGCTTGCTTTCAGGGGTAAATGGCGAGCAGTACTTC,NA,NA,TRBJ2-7,TRBV5-1
CASSLALQGGSYGYTF,TGTGCCAGCAGCTTAGCGCTCCAGGGCGGGAGCTATGGCTACACCTTC,NA,NA,TRBJ1-2,TRBV7-2
CASSGGTGSSYEQYF,TGTGCCAGCAGCGGAGGCACCGGCAGCTCCTACGAGCAGTACTTC,NA,NA,TRBJ2-7,TRBV7-9
CASSSQGASQGYTF,TGTGCCAGCAGCTCACAGGGGGCCTCCCAGGGCTACACCTTC,few,TRBD1,TRBJ1-2,TRBV7-9
CAWRGRQPEAFF,TGTGCCTGGAGAGGGCGGCAGCCCGAAGCTTTCTTT,NA,NA,TRBJ1-1,TRBV30
CASSPTLGYTF,TGTGCCAGCAGCCCCACCTTGGGCTACACCTTC,once,NA,TRBJ1-2,TRBV7-2
CASTGANSVANYGYTF,TGTGCCAGCACAGGGGCGAACAGCGTCGCTAACTATGGCTACACCTTC,NA,NA,TRBJ1-2,TRBV2
CASSDGEEAFF,TGTGCCAGCAGTGATGGGGAGGAAGCTTTCTTT,NA,NA,TRBJ1-1,TRBV2
CASSSLTSGYGYTF,TGTGCCAGCAGTTCCCTAACTTCAGGCTATGGCTACACCTTC,NA,NA,TRBJ1-2,TRBV6-5
CASSDIGTGETQYF,TGTGCCAGCAGTGACATTGGGACAGGAGAGACCCAGTACTTC,NA,TRBD1,TRBJ2-5,TRBV27
CASSFEAGTYNEQFF,TGTGCCAGCAGCTTTGAGGCGGGTACATACAATGAGCAGTTCTTC,NA,NA,TRBJ2-1,TRBV7-2
CASSLAAEGYYGYTF,TGCGCCAGCAGCTTGGCCGCAGAGGGCTACTATGGCTACACCTTC,NA,NA,TRBJ1-2,TRBV5-1
CASSLAGETPYGYTF,TGTGCCAGCAGCTTGGCTGGGGAAACGCCCTATGGCTACACCTTC,few,NA,TRBJ1-2,TRBV27
CASRRQGVSNQPQHF,TGTGCCAGCAGGCGCCAGGGGGTTAGCAATCAGCCCCAGCATTTT,NA,TRBD1,TRBJ1-5,TRBV6-5
CSVEGGTTSTDTQYF,TGCAGCGTTGAAGGGGGGACTACTAGCACAGATACGCAGTATTTT,once,TRBD2,TRBJ2-3,TRBV29-1
CASSLGQGGPWAGELFF,TGTGCCAGCAGCCTAGGACAGGGGGGCCCATGGGCCGGGGAGCTGTTTTTT,NA,TRBD1,TRBJ2-2,TRBV7-3
CASSDRDRRLAFF,TGTGCCAGCAGTGATCGAGACAGGAGGCTGGCTTTCTTT,NA,NA,TRBJ1-1,TRBV2
CASSQDTGTTGYTF,TGCGCCAGCAGCCAAGATACAGGGACTACTGGCTACACCTTC,NA,NA,TRBJ1-2,TRBV4-3
CASSDSSGGQPQHF,TGTGCCAGCAGTGATAGCTCAGGGGGACAGCCCCAGCATTTT,once,TRBD1,TRBJ1-5,TRBV25-1
CASSPPGDRYGYTF,TGTGCCAGCTCACCACCGGGGGATCGCTATGGCTACACCTTC,NA,NA,TRBJ1-2,TRBV18
CASSQEARTSGGGKDTQYF,TGCGCCAGCAGCCAAGAGGCTAGGACTAGCGGGGGGGGTAAAGATACGCAGTATTTT,NA,TRBD2,TRBJ2-3,TRBV4-3
CASSQTTGGNTEAFF,TGTGCCAGCAGTCAGACGACAGGGGGTAACACTGAAGCTTTCTTT,NA,TRBD1,TRBJ1-1,TRBV6-5
CASSRQDRDEQYF,TGTGCCAGCAGCCGGCAGGACAGGGACGAGCAGTACTTC,once,TRBD1,TRBJ2-7,TRBV7-2
CASSQPDRGLTGELFF,TGCGCCAGCAGCCAACCCGACAGGGGGCTCACCGGGGAGCTGTTTTTT,NA,TRBD1,TRBJ2-2,TRBV4-3
CASSMMWGQGQPQHF,TGTGCCAGTAGTATGATGTGGGGACAGGGACAGCCCCAGCATTTT,once,TRBD1,TRBJ1-5,TRBV19
CASSPGSGGGHEAFF,TGTGCCAGCTCACCGGGTTCGGGGGGCGGCCATGAAGCTTTCTTT,NA,NA,TRBJ1-1,TRBV18
CAWSPGRVLGPGSYNSPLHF,TGTGCCTGGAGCCCAGGACGGGTATTGGGCCCTGGCTCCTATAATTCACCCCTCCACTTT,NA,NA,TRBJ1-6,TRBV30
CASSLGLGMGSGGKNIQYF,TGTGCCAGCAGTTTAGGCCTGGGAATGGGGTCGGGTGGCAAAAACATTCAGTACTTC,once,NA,TRBJ2-4,TRBV27
CASSLSGTSRGAGELFF,TGTGCCAGCAGCTTATCCGGGACTAGCAGGGGAGCCGGGGAGCTGTTTTTT,NA,TRBD2,TRBJ2-2,TRBV11-2
CASSPSEFTDTQYF,TGTGCCAGCAGCCCTTCGGAATTCACAGATACGCAGTATTTT,NA,NA,TRBJ2-3,TRBV7-9
CASSSKAGTSLSADTQYF,TGTGCCAGCAGCTCTAAGGCCGGGACTAGCCTTTCGGCAGATACGCAGTATTTT,NA,TRBD2,TRBJ2-3,TRBV7-6
CASSLRGGSVTEAFF,TGTGCCAGCAGCCTCAGGGGGGGGTCGGTAACTGAAGCTTTCTTT,NA,TRBD1,TRBJ1-1,TRBV7-2
CASSFQLDGTGVYEQYF,TGTGCCAGCAGCTTCCAATTAGACGGGACAGGTGTCTACGAGCAGTACTTC,once,TRBD1,TRBJ2-7,TRBV7-2
CASSELRRFNEQFF,TGTGCCAGCAGTGAACTACGTCGCTTTAATGAGCAGTTCTTC,NA,NA,TRBJ2-1,TRBV2
CASSYSRTHNSPLHF,TGTGCCAGCAGTTACTCCCGGACCCATAATTCACCCCTCCACTTT,NA,NA,TRBJ1-6,TRBV6-5